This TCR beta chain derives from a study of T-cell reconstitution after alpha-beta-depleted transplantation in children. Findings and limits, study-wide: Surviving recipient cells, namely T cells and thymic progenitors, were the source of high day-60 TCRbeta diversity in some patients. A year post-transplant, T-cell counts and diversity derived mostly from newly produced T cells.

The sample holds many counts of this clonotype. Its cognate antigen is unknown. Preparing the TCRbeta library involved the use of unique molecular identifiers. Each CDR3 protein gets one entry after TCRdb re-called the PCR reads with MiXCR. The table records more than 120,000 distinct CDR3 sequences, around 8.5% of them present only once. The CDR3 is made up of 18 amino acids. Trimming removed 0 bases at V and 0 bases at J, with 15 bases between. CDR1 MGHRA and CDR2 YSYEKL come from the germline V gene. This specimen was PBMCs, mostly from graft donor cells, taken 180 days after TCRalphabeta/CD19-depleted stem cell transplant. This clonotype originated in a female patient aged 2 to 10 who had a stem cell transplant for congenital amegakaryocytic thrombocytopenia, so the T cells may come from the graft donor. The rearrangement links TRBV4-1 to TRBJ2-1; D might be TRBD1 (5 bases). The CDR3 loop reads CASSQDRGTRGSYNEQFF. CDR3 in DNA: TGCGCCAGCAGCCAAGATAGGGGTACCCGTGGCTCCTACAATGAGCAGTTCTTC.